The rows below give T cell receptor beta chains drawn from one sample of a study of T-cell reconstitution after alpha-beta-depleted transplantation in children. TCRdb used MiXCR to reprocess the PCR reads, holding one entry per CDR3 protein. Among hundreds of thousands of distinct CDR3 sequences listed, 15% to 20% were seen once. The source was PBMCs from the stem cell graft donor, collected from the stem cell graft. These TCRs come from a human donor who donated a stem cell graft to a child with acute myeloid leukemia. The CDR3 runs from the conserved cysteine through the conserved F or W. D genes are given only for firm matches. The size entry is marked missing in some rows and otherwise reads once, few, many or a size class.

clone size | D gene | J gene | V gene | CDR3 DNA | CDR3 protein
many | TRBD2 | TRBJ2-2 | TRBV20-1 | TGCAGTGCTAGGGGGGGGAACCACGGCACCGGGGAGCTGTTTTTT | CSARGGNHGTGELFF
many | . | TRBJ2-7 | TRBV7-2 | TGTGCCAGCAGCTTAGGCCCGGGGCTAGACGAGCAGTACTTC | CASSLGPGLDEQYF
. | . | TRBJ2-1 | TRBV30 | TGTGCCTGGAGTGGCGGGGTTTCCTACAATGAGCAGTTCTTC | CAWSGGVSYNEQFF
many | . | TRBJ2-7 | TRBV15 | TGTGCCACCAGGACACGCGACAGCTACGAGCAGTACTTC | CATRTRDSYEQYF
many | . | TRBJ2-2 | TRBV7-3 | TGTGCCAGCAGCTCGCTGGGCCTCATTACCGGGGAGCTGTTTTTT | CASSSLGLITGELFF
many | . | TRBJ1-5 | TRBV20-1 | TGCAGTGCCTGGTCCTCCGGGGATCAGCCCCAGCATTTT | CSAWSSGDQPQHF
many | . | TRBJ2-3 | TRBV9 | TGTGCCAGCAGCCACAGGGCGTCCCCTTCAGATACGCAGTATTTT | CASSHRASPSDTQYF
many | TRBD1 | TRBJ2-7 | TRBV20-1 | TGCAGTGCTAGAGATTGGACAGGGGGCTACGAGCAGTACTTC | CSARDWTGGYEQYF
many | TRBD1 | TRBJ2-1 | TRBV20-1 | TGCAGTGTTCTACAACGGGACAGGCCTAGCAATGAGCAGTTCTTC | CSVLQRDRPSNEQFF
few | TRBD1 | TRBJ2-5 | TRBV29-1 | TGCAGCGTTGAAAGACAGGGGGAGGAGACCCAGTACTTC | CSVERQGEETQYF
few | . | TRBJ2-7 | TRBV4-3 | TGCGCCAGCAGCCAAGATGAAGTGCGGGGAAATTACGAGCAGTACTTC | CASSQDEVRGNYEQYF
many | TRBD1 | TRBJ2-2 | TRBV12-3/TRBV12-4 | TGTGCCAGCAGATCGGGACAGGGGAACACCGGGGAGCTGTTTTTT | CASRSGQGNTGELFF
. | . | TRBJ1-6 | TRBV12-3/TRBV12-4 | TGTGCCAGCAGCACAAGGAGGATCCCAAATTCACCCCTCCACTTT | CASSTRRIPNSPLHF
few | TRBD2 | TRBJ2-1 | TRBV12-3/TRBV12-4 | TGTGCCAGCAGCCCCTCCGGGACTAGAATCTTAGGGAATGAGCAGTTCTTC | CASSPSGTRILGNEQFF
few | TRBD2 | TRBJ2-6 | TRBV20-1 | TGCAGTGCTAGAGATGCGGGGGACTCTTCTGGGGCCAACGTCCTGACTTTC | CSARDAGDSSGANVLTF
. | . | TRBJ2-2 | TRBV9 | TGTGCCAGCAGCGTAGTCGGGGACACCGGGGAGCTGTTTTTT | CASSVVGDTGELFF
few | . | TRBJ2-1 | TRBV20-1 | TGCAGTGCGCGGACGTATACGCAGTTCTTC | CSARTYTQFF
many | TRBD1 | TRBJ1-1 | TRBV6-5 | TGTGCCAGCAGTTACTCGACAGGGTATGAGGGAGGAGAAGCTTTCTTT | CASSYSTGYEGGEAFF
many | TRBD1 | TRBJ2-2 | TRBV20-1 | TGCAGTGCCATAAGACGGGGACAGACGAACACCGGGGAGCTGTTTTTT | CSAIRRGQTNTGELFF
few | TRBD1 | TRBJ2-3 | TRBV13 | TGTGCCAGCAGCTCACTCGGGACAGGGGACACAGATACGCAGTATTTT | CASSSLGTGDTDTQYF
few | TRBD1 | TRBJ2-2 | TRBV5-5 | TGTGCCAGCAGCCGTGACAGGGCGAACACCGGGGAGCTGTTTTTT | CASSRDRANTGELFF
many | . | TRBJ2-5 | TRBV6-1 | TGTGCCAGCAGTCTCAGCGGTAATCAAGAGACCCAGTACTTC | CASSLSGNQETQYF
many | TRBD1 | TRBJ1-5 | TRBV12-3/TRBV12-4 | TGTGCCAGCAGGTGGGGACAGTATAGCAATCAGCCCCAGCATTTT | CASRWGQYSNQPQHF
. | . | TRBJ1-2 | TRBV28 | TGTGCCAGCACCCTGACAGAGCAATATGGCTACACCTTC | CASTLTEQYGYTF
few | TRBD1 | TRBJ2-3 | TRBV20-1 | TGCAGTGCACTCGGACAGGGGGCAGATACGCAGTATTTT | CSALGQGADTQYF
few | TRBD1 | TRBJ2-7 | TRBV9 | TGTGCCAGCAGCCCCCCAGGACAGGATACTTTTTCAAACAACTACGAGCAGTACTTC | CASSPPGQDTFSNNYEQYF
many | . | TRBJ1-2 | TRBV7-2 | TGTGCCAGCAGCTTACAGAGGAATGGCTACACCTTC | CASSLQRNGYTF
. | . | TRBJ1-5 | TRBV29-1 | TGCAGCGTGGGGATGCCCAATCAGCCCCAGCATTTT | CSVGMPNQPQHF
few | TRBD2 | TRBJ2-4 | TRBV12-3/TRBV12-4 | TGTGCCAGCAGTTCTAGCGGGGGGACCAAAAACATTCAGTACTTC | CASSSSGGTKNIQYF
many | TRBD2 | TRBJ2-5 | TRBV20-1 | TGCAGTGCTAAGAACCCTCTAGCGGGGGGGCGCCAAGAGACCCAGTACTTC | CSAKNPLAGGRQETQYF
few | TRBD1 | TRBJ2-1 | TRBV5-1 | TGCGCCAGCAGACGGGACAGGGTCCGACCTGGGGATGAGCAGTTCTTC | CASRRDRVRPGDEQFF
. | TRBD2 | TRBJ2-2 | TRBV7-9 | TGTGCCAGCAGGGATCGACTAGCGGGAGACACCGGGGAGCTGTTTTTT | CASRDRLAGDTGELFF
few | . | TRBJ1-2 | TRBV6-2/TRBV6-3 | TGTGCCAGCAGTTACGGTGATTATGGCTACACCTTC | CASSYGDYGYTF
many | TRBD2 | TRBJ2-5 | TRBV7-7 | TGTGCCAGCAGCCGCAGGGAGGGAGAGACCCAGTACTTC | CASSRREGETQYF
. | TRBD2 | TRBJ2-5 | TRBV12-3/TRBV12-4 | TGTGCCAGCAGTCCCGGGACTAGCGGGGGACTCCAAGAGACCCAGTACTTC | CASSPGTSGGLQETQYF
many | . | TRBJ1-6 | TRBV20-1 | TGCAGTGCTAGAGATCTCGGTAATAATTCACCCCTCCACTTT | CSARDLGNNSPLHF
. | . | TRBJ2-2 | TRBV25-1 | TGTGCCAGCAGTGGGCGGAGGGACACCGGGGAGCTGTTTTTT | CASSGRRDTGELFF
. | . | TRBJ2-3 | TRBV6-5 | TGTGCCAGCAGTTACGGTTCAAGGACGCAGTATTTT | CASSYGSRTQYF
few | TRBD1 | TRBJ2-1 | TRBV7-2 | TGTGCCAGCAGCCAGGGGACAGGGACCTACAATGAGCAGTTCTTC | CASSQGTGTYNEQFF
. | TRBD1 | TRBJ2-2 | TRBV12-3/TRBV12-4 | TGTGCCAGCCGCTCCGGGACAGAGGCCGGGGAGCTGTTTTTT | CASRSGTEAGELFF
once | . | TRBJ2-2 | TRBV27 | TGTGCCAGCAGTTCCTTCACCGGGGACCTGTTTTTT | CASSSFTGDLFF
many | . | TRBJ2-7 | TRBV7-2 | TGTGCCAGCAGCTTAGCCACCTACGAGCAGTACTTC | CASSLATYEQYF
few | TRBD1 | TRBJ2-2 | TRBV20-1 | TGCAGTGCTAACCGACAGGGTAGGAACACCGGGGAGCTGTTTTTT | CSANRQGRNTGELFF
many | . | TRBJ1-1 | TRBV13 | TGTGCCAGCAAGGAGGGGAGGACTGAAGCTTTCTTT | CASKEGRTEAFF
many | . | TRBJ2-3 | TRBV20-1 | TGCAGTGCTCCCGACCTGGCGGATACGCAGTATTTT | CSAPDLADTQYF
many | . | TRBJ1-3 | TRBV20-1 | TGCAGTGCTCAGGAGACGGGAAACACCATATATTTT | CSAQETGNTIYF
many | . | TRBJ1-5 | TRBV7-9 | TGTGCCAGCAGCTCCAAACAGGTTAACCAGCCCCAGCATTTT | CASSSKQVNQPQHF
few | . | TRBJ1-2 | TRBV29-1 | TGCAGCGTAGAGAGCGCAGGGCCCTATGGCTACACCTTC | CSVESAGPYGYTF
. | . | TRBJ2-5 | TRBV6-1 | TGTGCCAGCACGTGGGGGACGGGTCAAGAGACCCAGTACTTC | CASTWGTGQETQYF
once | TRBD2 | TRBJ2-5 | TRBV20-1 | TGCAGTGCTAGAGGCCCGGCTCCGGGACTAGTGGTGCGAGAGACCCAGTACTTC | CSARGPAPGLVVRETQYF
few | . | TRBJ1-4 | TRBV7-2 | TGTGCCAGCAGCCGAACAGGGACAAATGAAAAACTGTTTTTT | CASSRTGTNEKLFF
many | . | TRBJ1-2 | TRBV12-3/TRBV12-4 | TGTGCCAGCAGTTTGAGGATCTATGGCTACACCTTC | CASSLRIYGYTF
many | TRBD2 | TRBJ2-3 | TRBV20-1 | TGCAGTGCCAAATTGGGGGAGCGGGGGGCTCAAACGCAGTATTTT | CSAKLGERGAQTQYF
. | . | TRBJ2-1 | TRBV29-1 | TGCAGCGTCCAGGGGAAAGGCTACAATGAGCAGTTGTTC | CSVQGKGYNEQLF